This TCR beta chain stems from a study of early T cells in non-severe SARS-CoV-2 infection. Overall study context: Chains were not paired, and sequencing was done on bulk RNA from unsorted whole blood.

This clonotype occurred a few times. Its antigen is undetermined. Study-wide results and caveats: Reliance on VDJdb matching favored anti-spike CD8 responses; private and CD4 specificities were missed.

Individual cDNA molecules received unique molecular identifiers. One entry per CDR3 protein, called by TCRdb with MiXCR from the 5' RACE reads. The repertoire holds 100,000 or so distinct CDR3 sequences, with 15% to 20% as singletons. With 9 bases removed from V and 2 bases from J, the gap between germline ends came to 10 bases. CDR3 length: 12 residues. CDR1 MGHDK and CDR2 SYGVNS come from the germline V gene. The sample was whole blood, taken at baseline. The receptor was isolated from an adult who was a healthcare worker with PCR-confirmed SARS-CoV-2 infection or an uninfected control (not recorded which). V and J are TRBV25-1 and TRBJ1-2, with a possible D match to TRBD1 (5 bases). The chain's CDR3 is CASAGTNYGYTF. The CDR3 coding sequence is TGTGCCAGTGCAGGGACCAACTATGGCTACACCTTC.